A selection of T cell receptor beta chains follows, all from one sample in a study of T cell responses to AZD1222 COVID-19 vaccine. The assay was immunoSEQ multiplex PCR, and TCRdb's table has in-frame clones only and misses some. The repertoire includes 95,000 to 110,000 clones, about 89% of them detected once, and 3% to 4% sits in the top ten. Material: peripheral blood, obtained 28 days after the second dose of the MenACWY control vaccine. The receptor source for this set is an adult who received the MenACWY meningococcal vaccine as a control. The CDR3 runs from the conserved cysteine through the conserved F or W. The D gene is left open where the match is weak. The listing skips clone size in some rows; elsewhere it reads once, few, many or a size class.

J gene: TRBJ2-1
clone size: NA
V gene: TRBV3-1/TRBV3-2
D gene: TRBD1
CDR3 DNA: TGTGCCAGCAGCGCCCGGACAGGGGTAACTGAGCAGTTCTTC
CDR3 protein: CASSARTGVTEQFF

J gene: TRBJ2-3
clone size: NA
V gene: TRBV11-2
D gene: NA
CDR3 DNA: TGTGCCAGCAGCTCAGGGCCTTACCACACAGATACGCAGTATTTT
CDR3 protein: CASSSGPYHTDTQYF

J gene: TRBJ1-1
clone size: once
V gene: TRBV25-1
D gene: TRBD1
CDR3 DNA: TGTGCCAGCAGTGACCCTGGGACAGGGAACACTGAAGCTTTCTTT
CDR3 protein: CASSDPGTGNTEAFF

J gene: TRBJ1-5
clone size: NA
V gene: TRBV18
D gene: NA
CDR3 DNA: TGTGCCAGCTCACCCCAACCGGGGGTTAGCAATCAGCCCCAGCATTTT
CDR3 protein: CASSPQPGVSNQPQHF

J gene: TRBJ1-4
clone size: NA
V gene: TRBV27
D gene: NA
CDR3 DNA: TGTGCCAGCAGTTTCCTCGGGACGGGTGAAAAACTGTTTTTT
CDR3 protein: CASSFLGTGEKLFF

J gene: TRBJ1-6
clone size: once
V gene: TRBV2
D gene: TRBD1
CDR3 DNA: TGTGCCAGCAGTGCCCTAGGACAGGCTAATTCACCCCTCCACTTT
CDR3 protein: CASSALGQANSPLHF

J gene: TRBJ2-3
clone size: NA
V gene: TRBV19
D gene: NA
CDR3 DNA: TGTGCCAGTAGTAACCCCGGACAGGGAGGGGCAGATACGCAGTATTTT
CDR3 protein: CASSNPGQGGADTQYF

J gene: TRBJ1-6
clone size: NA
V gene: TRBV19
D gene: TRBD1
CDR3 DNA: TGTGCCAGTAGTATAGATGGGAGGGGGCGATCACCCCTCCACTTT
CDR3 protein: CASSIDGRGRSPLHF

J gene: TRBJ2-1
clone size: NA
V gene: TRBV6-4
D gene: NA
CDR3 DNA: TGTGCCAGCAGTGAGGGGCAGCACTTCTACAATGAGCAGTTCTTC
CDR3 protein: CASSEGQHFYNEQFF

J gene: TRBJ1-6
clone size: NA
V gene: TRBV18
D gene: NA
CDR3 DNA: TGTGCCAGCTCATCCGTTATGACTTCTGATAATTCACCCCTCCACTTT
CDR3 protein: CASSSVMTSDNSPLHF

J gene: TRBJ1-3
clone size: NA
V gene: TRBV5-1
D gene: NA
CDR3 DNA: TGCGCCAGCAGCGGCGGAGGGGGGCAGTTGGCCTCTGGAAACACCATATATTTT
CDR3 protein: CASSGGGGQLASGNTIYF

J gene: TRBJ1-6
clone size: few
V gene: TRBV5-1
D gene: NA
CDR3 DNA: TGCGCCAGCAGCCCGGGAATGAATTCACCCCTCCACTTT
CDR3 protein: CASSPGMNSPLHF

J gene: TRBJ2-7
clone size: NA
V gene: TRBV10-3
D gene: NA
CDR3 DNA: TGTGCCACCCGAGCCCCAGGTAGTCCGATCTACGAGCAGTACTTC
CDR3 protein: CATRAPGSPIYEQYF

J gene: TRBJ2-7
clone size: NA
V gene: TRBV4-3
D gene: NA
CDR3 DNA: TGCGCCAGCAGCTACCCCCCGGGTCAGTGCTACGAGCAGTACTTC
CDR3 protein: CASSYPPGQCYEQYF

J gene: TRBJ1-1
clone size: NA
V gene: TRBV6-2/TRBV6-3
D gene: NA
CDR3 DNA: TGTGCCAGCAGTTACTCATATACAACGAACACTGAAGCTTTCTTT
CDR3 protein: CASSYSYTTNTEAFF

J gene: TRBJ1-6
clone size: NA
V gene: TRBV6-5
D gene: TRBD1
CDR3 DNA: TGTGCCAGCAGTTGGACAGGGGAAGGGTCACCCCTCCACTTT
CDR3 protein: CASSWTGEGSPLHF